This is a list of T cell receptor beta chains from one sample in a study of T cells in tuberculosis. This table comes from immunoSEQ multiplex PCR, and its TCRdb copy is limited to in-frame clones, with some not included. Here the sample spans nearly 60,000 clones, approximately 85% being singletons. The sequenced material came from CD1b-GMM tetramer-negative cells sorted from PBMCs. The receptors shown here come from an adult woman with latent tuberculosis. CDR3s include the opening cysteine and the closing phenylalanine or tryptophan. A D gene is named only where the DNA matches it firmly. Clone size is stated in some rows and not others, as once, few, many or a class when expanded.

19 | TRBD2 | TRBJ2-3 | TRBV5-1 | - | CASSVSGSSFLRYTDTQYF | TGCGCCAGCAGCGTTAGCGGGAGTTCATTTTTGAGGTACACAGATACGCAGTATTTT
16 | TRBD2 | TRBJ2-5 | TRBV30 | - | CAWKGLAGGFGETQYF | TGTGCCTGGAAGGGACTAGCGGGAGGTTTTGGAGAGACCCAGTACTTC
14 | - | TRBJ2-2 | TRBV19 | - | CASSPGKHTGELFF | TGTGCCAGCTCCCCCGGGAAGCACACCGGGGAGCTGTTTTTT
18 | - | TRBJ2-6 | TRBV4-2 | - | CASSQGDSTFSGANVLTF | TGTGCCAGCAGCCAAGGAGACAGTACCTTCTCTGGGGCCAACGTCCTGACTTTC
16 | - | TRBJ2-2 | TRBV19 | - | CATSDFGTPNTGELFF | TGTGCCACCTCAGATTTCGGGACACCAAACACCGGGGAGCTGTTTTTT
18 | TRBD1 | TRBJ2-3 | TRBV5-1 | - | CASSGGATGALSTDTQYF | TGCGCCAGCAGCGGCGGCGCCACAGGGGCCCTAAGCACAGATACGCAGTATTTT
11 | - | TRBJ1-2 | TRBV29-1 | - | CSARGEGGYTF | TGCAGCGCCAGGGGAGAGGGTGGCTACACCTTC
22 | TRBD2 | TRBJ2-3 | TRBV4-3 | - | CASSQDLTPAGTSGRARDTQYF | TGCGCCAGCAGCCAAGACCTCACCCCCGCCGGGACTAGCGGGAGGGCGAGGGATACGCAGTATTTT
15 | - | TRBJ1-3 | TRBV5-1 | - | CASREVGSSGNTIYF | TGCGCCAGCAGAGAAGTGGGGAGCTCTGGAAACACCATATATTTT
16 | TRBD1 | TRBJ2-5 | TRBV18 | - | CASSPNPTGAGETQYF | TGTGCCAGCTCACCAAACCCTACAGGGGCGGGAGAGACCCAGTACTTC
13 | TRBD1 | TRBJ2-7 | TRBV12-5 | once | CASGTVKTYEQYF | TGTGCTAGCGGGACAGTAAAAACCTACGAGCAGTACTTC
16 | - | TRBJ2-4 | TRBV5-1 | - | CASSLVSAGSLNIQYF | TGCGCCAGCAGCTTAGTGAGCGCGGGGAGCCTAAACATTCAGTACTTC
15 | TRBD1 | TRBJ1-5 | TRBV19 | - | CASSIGQGRNQPQHF | TGTGCCAGTAGTATCGGACAGGGGAGAAATCAGCCCCAGCATTTT
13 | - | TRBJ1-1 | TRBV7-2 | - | CASSPGKNTEAFF | TGTGCCAGCAGCCCGGGGAAGAACACTGAAGCTTTCTTT
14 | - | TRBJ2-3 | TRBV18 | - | CASSPGGSTDTQYF | TGTGCCAGCTCACCGGGCGGGAGCACAGATACGCAGTATTTT
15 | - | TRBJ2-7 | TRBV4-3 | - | CASSQEARTFYEQYF | TGCGCCAGCAGCCAAGAGGCCCGGACATTCTACGAGCAGTACTTC
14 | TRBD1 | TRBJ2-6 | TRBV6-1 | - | CASSRQGWANVLTF | TGTGCCAGCTCAAGACAGGGTTGGGCCAACGTCCTGACTTTC
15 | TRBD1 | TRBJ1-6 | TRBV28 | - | CASSSRQGGSSPLHF | TGTGCCAGCAGTAGCAGGCAGGGGGGATCATCACCCCTCCACTTT
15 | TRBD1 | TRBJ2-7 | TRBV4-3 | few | CASSHSATGGYEQYF | TGCGCCAGCAGCCACTCCGCTACAGGGGGCTACGAGCAGTACTTC
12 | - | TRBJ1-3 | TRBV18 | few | CASSPGGNTIYF | TGTGCCAGCTCACCCGGTGGAAACACCATATATTTT
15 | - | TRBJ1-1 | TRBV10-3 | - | CAISGTDSPNTEAFF | TGTGCCATCAGTGGAACGGACTCTCCGAACACTGAAGCTTTCTTT
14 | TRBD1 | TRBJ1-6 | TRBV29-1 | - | CSVAPGQGDSPLHF | TGCAGCGTTGCGCCGGGACAGGGGGATTCACCCCTCCACTTT